Following are 6 T cell receptor beta chains from one sample sequenced in a study of CD8+CD57+ T cells in acquired aplastic anemia. According to the study, genomic DNA was the template for TCR beta VDJ and CDR3 profiling. TCRdb fed the reads into MiXCR, producing one record per CDR3 protein. The table shows around 180,000 distinct CDR3 sequences, with under 75% occurring only once. The sequenced sample consisted of sorted CD4+, CD8+, or CD8+CD57+ T cells (not recorded which) from PBMCs. The receptor set was obtained from a human donor in good health.

The table lists this clonotype with many counts. The genes are TRBV19 and TRBJ1-2, with 11 bases identical to TRBD1. Germline loops: CDR1 LNHDA, CDR2 SQIVND (reference sequence). CDR3 length: 14 residues. The junction had 3 bases not matched to a gene; V was cut back by 7 bases and J by 2 bases. The CDR3 region is CASTGTGGNYGYTF. For the CDR3, the DNA is TGTGCCAGTACCGGGACAGGGGGAAACTATGGCTACACCTTC.

Notes on this clonotype: A read error may account for a junction end that differs from germline. This rearrangement joins TRBV24-1 to TRBJ2-3, with 10 bases that match TRBD2. Germline V gene data show CDR1 as KGHDR and CDR2 as SFDVKD. The CDR3 loop spans 15 amino acids. The CDR3 here is CATSGAGGYADTQYF. The CDR3 bases are TGTGCCACCAGTGGAGCGGGAGGGTACGCAGATACGCAATATTTT.

The CDR3 sequence: CSVGTGKGAFF. For the CDR3, the DNA is TGCAGCGTTGGGACAGGGAAAGGGGCTTTCTTT. The J gene is TRBJ1-1, the V gene TRBV29-1; TRBD1 aligns across 8 bases. After removal of 4 bases from V and 11 bases from J, the junction contained 6 bases not matched to a gene. The CDR3 has 11 residues. CDR1 is SQVTM, CDR2 ANQGSEA, per germline.

This clonotype was found a few times. V usage is TRBV2 and J usage is TRBJ2-3; D possibly uses TRBD1 or TRBD2 (6 bases each). V lost 4 bases and J lost 3, with 14 bases in between. Germline values: CDR1 SNHLY, CDR2 FYNNEI. The CDR3 has 15 amino acids. The CDR3 DNA is TGTGCCAGCAGTGGGGATGGGGGGCGGACAGATACGCAGTATTTT. Protein product: CASSGDGGRTDTQYF.

The sample holds one count of this clonotype. The chain links TRBV19 to TRBJ1-5; no reliable D call. In germline, CDR1 is LNHDA, CDR2 SQIVND (reference sequence). V was cut by 7 bases and J by 2 bases, with 12 bases left in between. The CDR3 consists of 14 residues. Here the CDR3 DNA reads TGTGCCAGTACGTGGTTGTTAGGCAATCAGCCCCAGCATTTT. Protein product: CASTWLLGNQPQHF.

This clonotype was detected once. One end of the junction is discordant with germline, which a read error may explain. The rearrangement joins TRBV24-1 to TRBJ2-5, with TRBD1 matching 8 bases. The germline V gene has CDR1 KGHDR and CDR2 SFDVKD. The CDR3 has 15 amino acids. In DNA, the CDR3 is TGTGCCACCAGTGATCGGACAGGGTTGGGGGAGACCCAGCACTTC. It specifies CATSDRTGLGETQHF.